The 7 T cell receptor beta chains below all came from one sample that was sequenced in a study of blood T cells in healthy people across ages (dated by TCRdb to between 2014 and 2017). The library was generated by 5' RACE. Sequencing instrument: Illumina HiSeq 2500. The second PCR ran for about 7 to 11 cycles and used a J-beta primer mix along with a sample-barcoded 5' primer. In TCRdb, the public reads were trimmed at Q25 with fastp and aligned with MiXCR, with productive beta chains retained. Merged by CDR3 protein, the rows form single entries marked with the most common genes and DNA. Recorded for this sample are 800,000 or so distinct CDR3 sequences; about 45% of them occurred a single time. Of the sample, 15% to 20% is held by the ten largest clones. Sequences were obtained from blood. These receptor sequences come from an elderly man in good health.

Note on this clonotype: This may arise from a read error, as a much more abundant clone is one base away. The chain is built from TRBV7-3 and TRBJ2-1; D gene ambiguous. V was cut by 5 bases and J by 15 bases, with 17 bases left in between. This CDR3 is 12 amino acids long. Germline V gene sequence: CDR1 SGHTA, CDR2 FQGTGA. This chain's CDR3 is CASSTQMGQRFF. The DNA of the CDR3 is TGTGCCAGCAGCACCCAAATGGGTCAGCGGTTCTTC.

This clonotype was seen a few times. This chain connects TRBV29-1 to TRBJ2-3; no clear D. This CDR3 is 11 amino acids long. V lost 7 bases, J lost 4 bases, and 9 bases lay in between. CDR1 is SQVTM, CDR2 ANQGSEA, per germline. The CDR3 nucleotides are TGCAGCGCCAAGTTAGCAGATACGCAGTATTTT. This encodes CSAKLADTQYF.

This chain joins TRBV6-2 or TRBV6-3 and TRBJ1-2; 8 positions agree with TRBD1. V lost 4 bases to trimming and J lost 3 bases; unmatched junction nucleotides: 7. Germline V gene lookup returns CDR1 MNHEY and CDR2 SVGEGT. The length of the CDR3 is 15 residues. The CDR3 nucleotides are TGTGCCAGCAGTTCGGACAGGGACGGCTACTATGGCTACACCTTC. This translates into CASSSDRDGYYGYTF.

The V gene is TRBV29-1, the J gene TRBJ1-1; a weak D match, TRBD1 (6 bases). Germline loops: CDR1 SQVTM, CDR2 ANQGSEA. The CDR3 runs 12 residues. DNA for the CDR3: TGCACTTCCGAGACAGGCAACACTGAAGCTTTCTTT. Amino acid sequence: CTSETGNTEAFF.

This chain connects TRBV5-1 to TRBJ2-2; the D call may be TRBD1 or TRBD2 (5 bases each). The V end was cut by 3 bases, the J end by 0 bases, with 12 bases between. The CDR3 is 16 residues long. Germline CDR1 SGHRS, CDR2 YFSETQ. CDR3 coding DNA: TGCGCCAGCAGCTACCGGGACCCTCCGAACACCGGGGAGCTGTTTTTT. Protein product: CASSYRDPPNTGELFF.

The rearrangement links TRBV5-1 to TRBJ2-5; 8 bases map to TRBD2. V lost 0 bases, J lost 5 bases, and 9 bases stayed unmatched. Germline assignment: CDR1 SGHRS and CDR2 YFSETQ. The CDR3 runs 16 residues. The CDR3 reads CASSLGAGGAQETQYF. CDR3 bases: TGCGCCAGCAGCTTGGGGGCCGGGGGGGCCCAGGAGACCCAGTACTTC. Drawing the rest from reference TRBV5-1 and TRBJ2-5, the complete variable domain is KAGVTQTPRYLIKTRGQQVTLSCSPISGHRSVSWYQQTPGQGLQFLFEYFSETQRNKGNFPGRFSGRQFSNSRSEMNVSTLELGDSALYLCASSLGAGGAQETQYFGPGTRLLVL.

The V gene is TRBV6-2 or TRBV6-3, the J gene TRBJ2-1; TRBD2 agrees at 9 bases. V lost 0 bases, J lost 2 bases, and 8 bases stayed unmatched. This CDR3 region has 18 residues. Germline lookup yields CDR1 MNHEY and CDR2 SVGEGT. The CDR3 is CASSYSLSSGIPYNEQFF. Written as DNA, the CDR3 is TGTGCCAGCAGTTACTCGTTGTCTAGCGGGATTCCCTACAATGAGCAGTTCTTC.